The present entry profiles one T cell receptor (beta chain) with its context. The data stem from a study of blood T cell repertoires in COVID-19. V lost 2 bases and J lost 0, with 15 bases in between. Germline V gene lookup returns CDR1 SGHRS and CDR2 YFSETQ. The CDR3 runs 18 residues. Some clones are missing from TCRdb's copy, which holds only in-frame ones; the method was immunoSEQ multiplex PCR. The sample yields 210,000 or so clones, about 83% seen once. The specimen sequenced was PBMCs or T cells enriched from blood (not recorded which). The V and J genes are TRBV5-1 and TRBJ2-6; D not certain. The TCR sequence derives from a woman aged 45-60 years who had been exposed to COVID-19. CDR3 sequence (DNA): TGCGCCAGCAGCTTAAGCAGCGCGCCTAACTCTGGGGCCAACGTCCTGACTTTC. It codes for CASSLSSAPNSGANVLTF.